The next 27 T cell receptor beta chains were all read from a single sample in a study of blood T cell repertoires in COVID-19. TCRdb's copy holds only in-frame clones and misses some; the assay was immunoSEQ multiplex PCR. The table includes roughly 190,000 clones, less than 90% detected once. Input material: peripheral blood. The receptor set was obtained from a woman in her 70s with COVID-19, enrolled during active disease.

The V gene is TRBV27, the J gene TRBJ1-6, with D maybe TRBD1 (5 bases). Germline V CDR1 and CDR2: MNHEY, SMNVEV (reference sequence). CDR3 length: 15 residues. Deletions cut 8 bases from V and 5 bases from J, with 16 bases between. The CDR3 DNA reads TGTGCCAGCGGATACATGGCAGGGAATAATTCACCCCTCCACTTT. Translating it yields CASGYMAGNNSPLHF.

This chain uses TRBV28 with TRBJ1-2, with 8 bases lining up with TRBD1. The CDR3 covers 15 residues. V shed 5 bases, J shed 2 bases, and the junction held 7 bases outside the gene matches. Germline V gene lookup returns CDR1 MDHEN and CDR2 SYDVKM. The DNA for the CDR3 is TGTGCCAGCAGTAGGGGACAGGCCCTAAACTATGGCTACACCTTC. This translates into CASSRGQALNYGYTF.

The rearrangement uses TRBV29-1 and TRBJ1-1; TRBD1 matches 7 bases. Trimming cost V 3 bases and J 11 bases; bases outside gene matches: 12. The CDR3 is 13 amino acids. Germline CDR1 reads SQVTM; CDR2 reads ANQGSEA. In nucleotides, the CDR3 is TGCAGCGTTGATAGGTACAGGGGTATGGAGGCTTTCTTT. Residues: CSVDRYRGMEAFF.

The chain combines TRBV19 with TRBJ1-5; 8 nucleotides agree with TRBD1. V lost 5 bases to trimming and J lost 7 bases; unmatched junction nucleotides: 4. This CDR3 region has 13 residues. The germline V gene has CDR1 LNHDA and CDR2 SQIVND (reference sequence). This CDR3 reads CASSSQGDQPQHF. CDR3 DNA: TGTGCCAGTAGTTCACAGGGGGACCAGCCCCAGCATTTT.

The chain couples TRBV7-8 to TRBJ1-2; TRBD1 is a possible D gene (5 bases). The CDR3 runs to 13 residues. Germline V lookup: CDR1 SGHVS, CDR2 FQNEAQ. The V end lost 5 bases, the J end lost 7 bases, and 14 bases lay between the germline ends. CDR3 residues: CASSLSTVAGYTF. CDR3 in DNA: TGTGCCAGCAGCCTCTCGACAGTGGCTGGCTACACCTTC.

The chain couples TRBV6-6 to TRBJ2-1; 8 bases match TRBD1. Germline V lookup: CDR1 MNHNY, CDR2 SVGAGI (reference sequence). The CDR3 is made up of 14 amino acids. V shed 8 bases and J 8 bases; nucleotides not matched to a gene: 11. The CDR3 DNA sequence: TGTGCCAGCTCTGGACAGGGCCCCTGGGATGAGCAGTTCTTC. Its translation: CASSGQGPWDEQFF.

This chain connects TRBV19 to TRBJ1-5, with TRBD1 as a possible D gene (5 bases). This CDR3 spans 14 amino acids. V was cut by 3 bases and J by 7 bases, with 13 bases left in between. Germline V gives CDR1 LNHDA, CDR2 SQIVND (reference sequence). Here the CDR3 DNA reads TGTGCCAGTAGTATCGGCAGGGTCGGGCAGCCCCAGCATTTT. Its translation is CASSIGRVGQPQHF.

The chain joins TRBV5-1 to TRBJ1-1, with 9 nucleotides matching TRBD1. V dropped 6 bases and J dropped 6; count of bases not matched to a gene: 12. The CDR3 is 15 amino acids. The germline V gene encodes CDR1 SGHRS and CDR2 YFSETQ. CDR3 DNA: TGCGCCAGCAAAACAACGACAGGGGGAAGGGCTGAAGCTTTCTTT. Its translation: CASKTTTGGRAEAFF.

This clone was found once. One end of the junction fails to match germline, which may point to a read error. The same CDR3 also results from other DNA sequences found in this sample. V gene TRBV11-2 combines with J gene TRBJ1-1; the match to TRBD1 covers 8 bases. The CDR3 contains 13 residues. Germline CDR1 and CDR2: SGHAT and FQNNGV. CDR3 protein: CASSVDRGTEAFF. The CDR3 bases are TGTGCCAGCAGCGTAGACAGGGGAACTGAAGCTTTCTTT.

This clone was found once. As DNA, the CDR3 is TGTGCCAGCAGCCAGGGGACAGCAACTTCAAACACCATATATTTT. It specifies CASSQGTATSNTIYF. The V call is TRBV3-1 (or the pseudogene TRBV3-2), the J call TRBJ1-3; 7 positions match TRBD1. Trimming removed 3 bases from V and 6 bases from J; junction bases left unmatched: 8. Looked up from germline, CDR1 is LGHDT and CDR2 is YNNKEL (reference sequence). The CDR3 is made up of 15 amino acids.

This clone has only one observation. V gene TRBV6-2 or TRBV6-3 combines with J gene TRBJ1-2; D gene uncertain. Trimming removed 0 bases from V and 4 bases from J, with 9 bases in between. Germline lookup yields CDR1 MNHEY and CDR2 SVGEGT. The CDR3 has 14 amino acids. The CDR3 bases are TGTGCCAGCAGTTACTCAGGTGGAGGCTATGGCTACACCTTC. It codes for CASSYSGGGYGYTF.

J is TRBJ2-3 and V is TRBV2; 7 bases align to TRBD2. The CDR3 has 15 amino acids. Unmatched junction bases numbered 6, after V lost 4 bases and J lost 2 bases. Germline values: CDR1 SNHLY, CDR2 FYNNEI. CDR3 residues: CASSVGDYLTDTQYF. CDR3 coding DNA: TGTGCCAGCAGTGTAGGGGACTACCTCACAGATACGCAGTATTTT.

The V gene is TRBV3-1 (or the pseudogene TRBV3-2), the J gene TRBJ2-1, with 8 bases that match TRBD2. The CDR3 has 14 amino acids. V gave up 4 bases and J gave up 7 bases; unmatched junction bases: 6. Per the germline V gene, CDR1 is LGHDT and CDR2 is YNNKEL (reference sequence). The CDR3 DNA is TGTGCCAGCAGCCCCCCCGGGGGGGGAAATGAGCAGTTCTTC. It specifies CASSPPGGGNEQFF.

The chain has TRBV7-9 and TRBJ2-1; 10 positions agree with TRBD2. The CDR3 length is 15 residues. Trimming cost V 6 bases and J 4 bases; bases outside gene matches: 6. Germline V gene sequence: CDR1 SEHNR, CDR2 FQNEAQ (reference sequence). The CDR3 DNA reads TGTGCCAGCAGTTACCTAGCGGGGGTTTACAATGAGCAGTTCTTC. Residues: CASSYLAGVYNEQFF.

The V and J genes are TRBV18 and TRBJ2-7; a weak D match, TRBD2 (5 bases). CDR3 length equals 13 residues. Germline V lookup: CDR1 KGHSH, CDR2 LQKENI. V was cut by 0 bases and J by 9 bases, with 12 bases left in between. The CDR3 spells CASSPPASGWQYF. CDR3 bases: TGTGCCAGCTCACCACCGGCCAGCGGATGGCAGTACTTC. Combining the CDR3 with reference TRBV18 and TRBJ2-7 gives the whole variable domain NAGVMQNPRHLVRRRGQEARLRCSPMKGHSHVYWYRQLPEEGLKFMVYLQKENIIDESGMPKERFSAEFPKEGPSILRIQQVVRGDSAAYFCASSPPASGWQYFGPGTRLTVT.

The chain has TRBV5-1 and TRBJ1-2; unclear D gene. This CDR3 spans 14 amino acids. The germline V and J ends were trimmed by 2 bases and 5 bases, with 13 bases remaining between them. Germline V gives CDR1 SGHRS, CDR2 YFSETQ. The CDR3 reads CASSFGGQVYGYTF. The CDR3 DNA follows: TGCGCCAGCAGCTTTGGTGGGCAGGTGTATGGCTACACCTTC.

V gene TRBV30 combines with J gene TRBJ2-7, with 7 bases aligning to TRBD2. This CDR3 is 13 amino acids long. Germline trimming cut 5 bases from V and 1 base from J; bases unmatched to any gene: 5. Germline CDR1 reads GTSNPN; CDR2 reads SVGIG (reference sequence). The CDR3 region is CAWGSGGSYEQYF. The CDR3 DNA reads as TGTGCCTGGGGGTCGGGAGGTTCCTACGAGCAGTACTTC. The entire variable domain, with the rest obtained from reference TRBV30 and TRBJ2-7, is as follows: SQTIHQWPATLVQPVGSPLSLECTVEGTSNPNLYWYRQAAGRGLQLLFYSVGIGQISSEVPQNLSASRPQDRQFILSSKKLLLSDSGFYLCAWGSGGSYEQYFGPGTRLTVT.

The rearrangement joins TRBV2 to TRBJ2-5; TRBD2 aligns across 11 bases. After removal of 6 bases from V and 5 bases from J, the junction contained 14 bases not matched to a gene. Germline CDR1 SNHLY, CDR2 FYNNEI. This CDR3 spans 17 amino acids. The CDR3 spells CASRRGNLAGGRETQYF. The CDR3 nucleotides are TGTGCCAGCAGGCGCGGGAACCTAGCGGGGGGACGGGAGACCCAGTACTTC.

This clone has a single count. This rearrangement joins TRBV10-3 to TRBJ1-1; D not certain. Germline V gives CDR1 ENHRY, CDR2 SYGVKD. The CDR3 consists of 13 residues. Trimming took 3 bases from V and 1 from J, leaving 6 bases between them. The DNA of the CDR3 is TGTGCCATCAGTGAACGAGCGAACACTGAAGCTTTCTTT. This encodes CAISERANTEAFF.

This clone appeared once. The chain has TRBV5-6 and TRBJ1-5; TRBD1 matches at 10 bases. The V gene end was trimmed by 3 bases and the J gene end by 7 bases; junction bases not matched to a gene: 7. The CDR3 loop spans 15 amino acids. Looked up from germline, CDR1 is SGHDT and CDR2 is YYEEEE. The CDR3 DNA reads TGTGCCAGCAGCTGGGGGACAGGGGTTAGCCAGCCCCAGCATTTT. Its translation: CASSWGTGVSQPQHF.

This chain connects TRBV4-1 to TRBJ1-2; D is undetermined. V lost 4 bases and J lost 1, with 19 bases in between. The CDR3 has 17 residues. From germline, CDR1 is MGHRA and CDR2 YSYEKL. CDR3 sequence (DNA): TGCGCCAGCAGCCCTGAGGTTTTAGAGACTTTTAACTATGGCTACACCTTC. Translating gives CASSPEVLETFNYGYTF.

The V and J genes are TRBV19 and TRBJ1-4, with 7 positions matching TRBD1. CDR1 and CDR2 (germline): LNHDA, SQIVND (reference sequence). The CDR3 length is 13 residues. The J segment lost 6 bases and the V segment lost 6 bases, leaving 4 bases of the junction unmatched. The CDR3 sequence is CASSKGGYEKLFF. CDR3 in DNA: TGTGCCAGTAGCAAAGGGGGCTATGAAAAACTGTTTTTT.

The chain recombines TRBV28 with TRBJ2-1, with TRBD2 identical over 8 bases. Germline CDR1 and CDR2: MDHEN and SYDVKM. The junction had 7 bases not matched to a gene; V was cut back by 3 bases and J by 3 bases. There are 16 residues in the CDR3. The CDR3 coding sequence is TGTGCCAGCAGTTTCGGATCGGGAGGGTTCTACAATGAGCAGTTCTTC. Amino acids: CASSFGSGGFYNEQFF. Based on the CDR3 plus reference TRBV28 and TRBJ2-1, the full variable domain is DVKVTQSSRYLVKRTGEKVFLECVQDMDHENMFWYRQDPGLGLRLIYFSYDVKMKEKGDIPEGYSVSREKKERFSLILESASTNQTSMYLCASSFGSGGFYNEQFFGPGTRLTVL.

The V and J genes are TRBV28 and TRBJ1-6; 8 nucleotides agree with TRBD1. The CDR3 sequence is 15 residues long. Per the germline V gene, CDR1 is MDHEN and CDR2 is SYDVKM. With 6 bases clipped from V and 10 bases from J, the junction kept 11 bases outside the gene matches. This CDR3 reads CASRKLDRGESPLHF. The DNA for the CDR3 is TGTGCCAGCAGAAAACTAGACAGGGGTGAATCACCCCTCCACTTT. The full variable domain, completed using reference TRBV28 and TRBJ1-6, is DVKVTQSSRYLVKRTGEKVFLECVQDMDHENMFWYRQDPGLGLRLIYFSYDVKMKEKGDIPEGYSVSREKKERFSLILESASTNQTSMYLCASRKLDRGESPLHFGNGTRLTVT.

The chain couples TRBV2 to TRBJ1-2; 7 bases align to TRBD1. The trim removed 1 base at V and 10 bases at J, leaving 3 bases unmatched. CDR1 is SNHLY and CDR2 is FYNNEI in the germline V gene. CDR3 length: 12 amino acids. The CDR3 DNA sequence: TGTGCCAGCAGTGAAGTAGGGGGCGTCTACACCTTC. Encoded protein: CASSEVGGVYTF.

The chain has TRBV6-5 and TRBJ2-7; possibly TRBD1 for D (5 bases). Per germline, CDR1 MNHEY and CDR2 SVGAGI. This CDR3 is 14 amino acids long. V lost 0 bases and J 3 bases, leaving 9 bases between the germline ends. CDR3 sequence (DNA): TGTGCCAGCAGTTACTCCGACAGAAACTACGAGCAGTACTTC. Translation gives CASSYSDRNYEQYF.

The chain employs TRBV7-8 and TRBJ2-1; 7 nucleotides agree with TRBD1. CDR1 is SGHVS, CDR2 FQNEAQ, per germline. The V gene end was trimmed by 5 bases and the J gene end by 9 bases; junction bases not matched to a gene: 7. The CDR3 length is 13 residues. CDR3 coding DNA: TGTGCCAGCAGCGAGACAGGGATCGGTGAGCAGTTCTTC. It specifies CASSETGIGEQFF.